The next 8 T cell receptor beta chains were all read from a single sample in a study of cytomegalovirus exposure and HLA in healthy donors. The PCR used 60 Vbeta and 13 Jbeta primers. The assay was immunoSEQ multiplex PCR, and TCRdb's table has in-frame clones only and misses some. Of some 77,000 clones listed, around 75% were seen once; the top ten hold roughly 7.1%. The source material was PBMCs. These receptor sequences come from a woman in her 40s in good health and CMV-seronegative.

This clone was recorded a few times. The chain uses TRBV7-8 and TRBJ2-7, with D tentatively TRBD1 (6 bases). V was trimmed by 5 bases and J by 6 bases, leaving 20 bases between them. Looked up from germline, CDR1 is SGHVS and CDR2 is FQNEAQ. This CDR3 region has 15 residues. CDR3 DNA: TGTGCCAGCAGCCCCCTGGGTGGGGAAGGGGGCGAGCAGTACTTC. Translation gives CASSPLGGEGGEQYF.

This clone was seen only a few times. The genes are TRBV18 and TRBJ2-7, with TRBD2 matching 7 bases. The V gene end was trimmed by 6 bases and the J gene end by 6 bases; junction bases not matched to a gene: 8. Germline CDR1 reads KGHSH; CDR2 reads LQKENI. The CDR3 has 13 residues. The CDR3 DNA reads TGTGCCAGCTCGGCGGGACTATTGAGCGAGCAGTACTTC. Translated: CASSAGLLSEQYF. The whole variable domain, remainder taken from reference TRBV18 and TRBJ2-7, is NAGVMQNPRHLVRRRGQEARLRCSPMKGHSHVYWYRQLPEEGLKFMVYLQKENIIDESGMPKERFSAEFPKEGPSILRIQQVVRGDSAAYFCASSAGLLSEQYFGPGTRLTVT.

The chain couples TRBV5-1 to TRBJ1-2, with TRBD1 matching 9 bases. The ends lost 4 bases at V and 5 bases at J; junction bases unmatched: 6. The CDR3 runs to 14 residues. Germline CDR1 is SGHRS and CDR2 is YFSETQ. CDR3 DNA sequence: TGCGCCAGCAGCGTTCCGGGACAGGGTTATGGCTACACCTTC. Translated, it gives CASSVPGQGYGYTF.

The chain employs TRBV5-1 and TRBJ2-5; 7 bases line up with TRBD1. The CDR3 loop spans 16 amino acids. V gave up 4 bases and J gave up 1 base; unmatched junction bases: 10. Germline CDR1 SGHRS, CDR2 YFSETQ. The DNA for the CDR3 is TGCGCCAGCAGCCACGTGGGACAGATCATCCAAGAGACCCAGTACTTC. Translated: CASSHVGQIIQETQYF.

This clone was found a few times. The chain couples TRBV28 to TRBJ2-7; 11 bases line up with TRBD2. This CDR3 contains 15 residues. The germline V gene encodes CDR1 MDHEN and CDR2 SYDVKM. J was trimmed by 2 bases and V by 6 bases; bases with no gene match: 6. The CDR3 reads CASRVAGGETYEQYF. Written as DNA, the CDR3 is TGTGCCAGCAGGGTAGCGGGAGGGGAAACCTACGAGCAGTACTTC.

This clone has just one count. V is TRBV10-3 and J is TRBJ1-4; 12 bases agree with TRBD1. The length of the CDR3 is 15 residues. V shed 6 bases, J shed 6 bases, and the junction held 5 bases outside the gene matches. The V gene's germline CDR1 is ENHRY and CDR2 SYGVKD. CDR3 region: CAISPGQGAHEKLFF. CDR3 nucleotide sequence: TGTGCCATCAGCCCGGGACAGGGGGCACATGAAAAACTGTTTTTT.

The CDR3 protein is CASSRRVPFSYEQYF. The CDR3 region has the DNA TGCGCCAGCAGTAGGCGGGTCCCGTTCTCCTACGAGCAGTACTTC. The chain uses TRBV10-1 and TRBJ2-7, with D perhaps TRBD2 (5 bases). Germline CDR1 WNHNN, CDR2 SYGVQD (reference sequence). Trimming removed 5 bases at V and 0 bases at J, with 14 bases between. This CDR3 comprises 15 residues.

The chain carries TRBV2 and TRBJ2-7, with 9 bases lining up with TRBD1. CDR3 length: 13 amino acids. Germline lookup yields CDR1 SNHLY and CDR2 FYNNEI. Losses at the gene ends were 6 bases for V and 2 bases for J; bases not matched to a gene: 2. The CDR3 DNA reads TGTGCCAGCAGAGGACAGGGGCCCTACGAGCAGTACTTC. Amino acids: CASRGQGPYEQYF.